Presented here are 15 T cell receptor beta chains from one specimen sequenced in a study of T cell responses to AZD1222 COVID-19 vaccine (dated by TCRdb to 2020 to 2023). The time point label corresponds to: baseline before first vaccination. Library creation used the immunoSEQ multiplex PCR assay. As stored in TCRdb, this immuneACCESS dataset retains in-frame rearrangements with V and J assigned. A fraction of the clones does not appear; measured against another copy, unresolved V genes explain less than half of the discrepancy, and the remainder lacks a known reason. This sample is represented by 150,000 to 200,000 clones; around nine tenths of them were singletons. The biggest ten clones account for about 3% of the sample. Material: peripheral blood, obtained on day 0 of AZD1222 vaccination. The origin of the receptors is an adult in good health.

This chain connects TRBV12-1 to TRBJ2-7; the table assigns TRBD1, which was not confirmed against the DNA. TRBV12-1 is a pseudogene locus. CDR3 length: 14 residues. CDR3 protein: CASSRDRGLSEQYF. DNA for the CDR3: TGTGCCAGCAGCCGCGACAGGGGCCTCTCCGAGCAGTACTTC.

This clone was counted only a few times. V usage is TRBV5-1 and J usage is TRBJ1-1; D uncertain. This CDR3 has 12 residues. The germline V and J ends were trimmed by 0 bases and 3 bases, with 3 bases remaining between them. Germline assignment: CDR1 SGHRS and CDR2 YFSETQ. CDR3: CASSLGDTEAFF. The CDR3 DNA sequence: TGCGCCAGCAGCTTGGGGGACACTGAAGCTTTCTTT.

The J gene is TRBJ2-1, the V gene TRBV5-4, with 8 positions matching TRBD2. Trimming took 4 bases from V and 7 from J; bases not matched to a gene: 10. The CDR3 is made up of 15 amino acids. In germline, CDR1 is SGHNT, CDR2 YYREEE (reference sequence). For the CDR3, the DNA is TGTGCCAGCAGCCCGGCCAGCGGGAGAGGGAATGAGCAGTTCTTC. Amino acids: CASSPASGRGNEQFF. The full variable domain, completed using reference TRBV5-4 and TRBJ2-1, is ETGVTQSPTHLIKTRGQQVTLRCSSQSGHNTVSWYQQALGQGPQFIFQYYREEENGRGNFPPRFSGLQFPNYSSELNVNALELDDSALYLCASSPASGRGNEQFFGPGTRLTVL.

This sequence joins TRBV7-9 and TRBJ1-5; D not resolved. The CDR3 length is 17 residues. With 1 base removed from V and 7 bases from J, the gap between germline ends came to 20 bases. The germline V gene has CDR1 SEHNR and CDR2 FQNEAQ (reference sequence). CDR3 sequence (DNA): TGTGCCAGCAGCTTAGGGCTCGCAGTTGGGCTGGAACAGCCCCAGCATTTT. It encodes CASSLGLAVGLEQPQHF.

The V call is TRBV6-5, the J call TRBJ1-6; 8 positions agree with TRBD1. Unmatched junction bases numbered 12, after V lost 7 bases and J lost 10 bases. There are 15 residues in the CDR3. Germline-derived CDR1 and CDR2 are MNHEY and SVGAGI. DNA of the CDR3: TGTGCCAGCACTCCAGGGACAGGCCCTGGGTCACCCCTCCACTTT. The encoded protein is CASTPGTGPGSPLHF.

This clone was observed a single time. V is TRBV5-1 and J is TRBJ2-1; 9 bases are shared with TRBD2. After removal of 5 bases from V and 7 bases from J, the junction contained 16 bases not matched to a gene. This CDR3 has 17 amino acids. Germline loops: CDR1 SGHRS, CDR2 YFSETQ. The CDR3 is CASRVSAGGVSGNEQFF. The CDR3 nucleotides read TGCGCCAGCAGAGTCTCGGCGGGAGGGGTGTCCGGGAATGAGCAGTTCTTC.

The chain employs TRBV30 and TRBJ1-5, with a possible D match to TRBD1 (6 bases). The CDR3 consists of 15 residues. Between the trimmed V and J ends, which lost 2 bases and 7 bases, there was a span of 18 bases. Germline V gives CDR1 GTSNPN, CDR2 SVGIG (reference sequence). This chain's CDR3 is CAWSPTGNLGQPQHF. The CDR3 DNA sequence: TGTGCCTGGAGTCCCACAGGGAACCTCGGGCAGCCCCAGCATTTT.

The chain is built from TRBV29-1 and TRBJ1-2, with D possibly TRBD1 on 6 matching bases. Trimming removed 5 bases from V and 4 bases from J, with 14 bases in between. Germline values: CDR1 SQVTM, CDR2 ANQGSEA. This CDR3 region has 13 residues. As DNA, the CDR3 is TGCAGCGTTCAATTGGGACAACCCTATGGCTACACCTTC. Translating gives CSVQLGQPYGYTF.

The DNA for the CDR3 is TGCGCCAGCAGCTTGACAGATACTGAAGCTTTCTTT. It translates to CASSLTDTEAFF. V and J are TRBV5-1 and TRBJ1-1; D not certain. Germline CDR1 SGHRS, CDR2 YFSETQ. The V end was cut by 1 base, the J end by 5 bases, with 6 bases between. The CDR3 contains 12 residues.

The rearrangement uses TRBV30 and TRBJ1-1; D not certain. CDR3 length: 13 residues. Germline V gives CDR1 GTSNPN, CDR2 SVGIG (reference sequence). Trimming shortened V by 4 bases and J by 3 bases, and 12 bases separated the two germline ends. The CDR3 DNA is TGTGCCTGGACTCTGCGGGGAGACACTGAAGCTTTCTTT. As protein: CAWTLRGDTEAFF.

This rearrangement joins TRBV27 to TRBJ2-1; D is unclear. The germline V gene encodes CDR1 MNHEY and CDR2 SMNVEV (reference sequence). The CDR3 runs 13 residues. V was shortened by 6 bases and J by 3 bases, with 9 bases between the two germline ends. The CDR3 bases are TGTGCCAGCAGCCAAGTAGGCTACAATGAGCAGTTCTTC. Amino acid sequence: CASSQVGYNEQFF.

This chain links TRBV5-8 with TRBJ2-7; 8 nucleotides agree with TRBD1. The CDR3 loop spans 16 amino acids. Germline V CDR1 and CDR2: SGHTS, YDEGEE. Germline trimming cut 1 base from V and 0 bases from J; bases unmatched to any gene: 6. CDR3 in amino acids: CASSLSRGLSSYEQYF. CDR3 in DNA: TGTGCCAGCAGCTTGTCCAGGGGGCTGAGCTCCTACGAGCAGTACTTC.

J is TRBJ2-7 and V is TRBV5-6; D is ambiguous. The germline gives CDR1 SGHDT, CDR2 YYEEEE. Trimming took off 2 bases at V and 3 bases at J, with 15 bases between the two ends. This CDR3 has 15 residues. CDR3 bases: TGTGCCAGCAGCTTTGGCGTAGGGATTCACTACGAGCAGTACTTC. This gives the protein CASSFGVGIHYEQYF.

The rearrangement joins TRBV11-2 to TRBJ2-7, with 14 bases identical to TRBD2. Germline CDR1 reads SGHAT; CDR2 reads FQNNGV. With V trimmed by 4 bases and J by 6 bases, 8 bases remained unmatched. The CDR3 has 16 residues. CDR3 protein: CASSYPGLAGVVEQYF. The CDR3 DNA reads TGTGCCAGCAGCTACCCGGGACTAGCGGGAGTAGTCGAGCAGTACTTC. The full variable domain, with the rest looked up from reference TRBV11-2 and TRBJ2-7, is EAGVAQSPRYKIIEKRQSVAFWCNPISGHATLYWYQQILGQGPKLLIQFQNNGVVDDSQLPKDRFSAERLKGVDSTLKIQPAKLEDSAVYLCASSYPGLAGVVEQYFGPGTRLTVT.

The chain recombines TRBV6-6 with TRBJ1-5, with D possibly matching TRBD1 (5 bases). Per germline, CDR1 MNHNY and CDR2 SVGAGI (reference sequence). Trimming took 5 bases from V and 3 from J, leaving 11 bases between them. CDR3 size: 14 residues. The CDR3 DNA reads TGTGCCAGCAGTGTAGACAGATTCAATCAGCCCCAGCATTTT. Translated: CASSVDRFNQPQHF.